Below are 9 T cell receptor beta chains sequenced from a single sample in a study of long-term antiretroviral therapy in people with HIV. This was the immunoSEQ v3.0 assay at survey level. Assay used: immunoSEQ multiplex PCR; TCRdb lists only in-frame clones, some missing. The sample contains more than 20,000 clones, around four fifths of which appear only once. The sample consisted of unsorted PBMCs, taken roughly 4 years after starting antiretroviral therapy. The receptors shown here come from a man in his late teens or twenties with HIV.

This chain uses TRBV18 with TRBJ1-2, with TRBD1 identical over 7 bases. The CDR3 consists of 13 residues. After removal of 5 bases from V and 8 bases from J, the junction contained 8 bases not matched to a gene. Germline CDR1 and CDR2: KGHSH and LQKENI. The CDR3 bases are TGTGCCAGCTCAGAAGGGGGCGCGTGGGGCTACACCTTC. Encoded protein: CASSEGGAWGYTF.

This clone has just one count. The chain links TRBV9 to TRBJ2-2, with 9 bases matching TRBD2. CDR1 is SGDLS, CDR2 YYNGEE, per germline. The CDR3 covers 19 residues. Trimming removed 2 bases from V and 0 bases from J; junction bases left unmatched: 11. The CDR3 protein is CASSVIGISGGANTGELFF. The CDR3 DNA reads as TGTGCCAGCAGCGTGATTGGGATTAGCGGGGGAGCGAACACCGGGGAGCTGTTTTTT.

The rearrangement joins TRBV10-1 to TRBJ2-2, with TRBD2 matching over 13 bases. The CDR3 is made up of 17 amino acids. The V gene's germline CDR1 is WNHNN and CDR2 SYGVQD (reference sequence). V lost 3 bases to trimming and J lost 0 bases; unmatched junction nucleotides: 1. Here the CDR3 reads CASSEGTSGTNTGELFF. Written as DNA, the CDR3 is TGCGCCAGCAGTGAAGGGACTAGCGGGACGAACACCGGGGAGCTGTTTTTT.

The chain links TRBV5-5 to TRBJ1-3; D is uncertain. V dropped 4 bases and J dropped 1 base, with 15 bases sitting between them. Germline values: CDR1 SGHKS, CDR2 YYEKEE (reference sequence). The CDR3 covers 16 residues. DNA for the CDR3: TGTGCCAGCAGCCCGGGCTCCCCAAGATCTGGAAACACCATATATTTT. Residues: CASSPGSPRSGNTIYF.

Only a few counts were recorded for this clone. The chain combines TRBV5-1 with TRBJ1-6, with unresolved D. The germline gives CDR1 SGHRS, CDR2 YFSETQ. Deletions cut 3 bases from V and 7 bases from J, with 11 bases between. This CDR3 spans 14 amino acids. This CDR3 is CASSSGTPNSPLHF. The CDR3 DNA reads TGCGCCAGCAGCTCCGGCACACCCAATTCACCCCTCCACTTT.

The chain links TRBV5-1 to TRBJ2-7, with TRBD1 matching 7 bases. The CDR3 contains 15 residues. Trimming removed 0 bases from V and 3 bases from J; junction bases left unmatched: 6. In germline, CDR1 is SGHRS, CDR2 YFSETQ. The CDR3 is CASSLGGAGGYEQYF. For the CDR3, the DNA is TGCGCCAGCAGCTTGGGAGGGGCAGGGGGCTACGAGCAGTACTTC.

V is TRBV30 and J is TRBJ2-7; a weak D match, TRBD1 (6 bases). Between the trimmed V and J ends, which lost 2 bases and 3 bases, there was a span of 17 bases. Germline V CDR1 and CDR2: GTSNPN, SVGIG (reference sequence). This CDR3 contains 15 residues. Here the CDR3 DNA reads TGTGCCTGGAGTCCTCTCTCGTCCAGGGGCTACGAGCAGTACTTC. Translating gives CAWSPLSSRGYEQYF.

The V and J genes are TRBV19 and TRBJ1-5; D remains ambiguous. The CDR3 sequence is 13 residues long. Germline lookup yields CDR1 LNHDA and CDR2 SQIVND (reference sequence). Trimming stripped 0 bases from V and 7 bases from J, with 7 bases between. The CDR3: CASSIDTVQPQHF. DNA for the CDR3: TGTGCCAGTAGTATAGACACTGTGCAGCCCCAGCATTTT.

The chain employs TRBV12-5 and TRBJ1-5; D ambiguous. The ends were cut back, 3 bases at V and 3 bases at J, with 6 bases in the middle. The length of the CDR3 is 13 residues. Germline CDR1 is LGHNT and CDR2 is FRNRAP. The CDR3 DNA is TGTGCTAGTGGTTTAAACACCAATCAGCCCCAGCATTTT. It yields the protein CASGLNTNQPQHF.